This is a list of T cell receptor beta chains from one sample in a study of T-cell reconstitution after alpha-beta-depleted transplantation in children. TCRdb passed the PCR reads through MiXCR, listing each CDR3 protein once. The table records just under 550,000 distinct CDR3 sequences, 18% of them present only once. The sample consisted of PBMCs from the stem cell graft donor, taken from the stem cell graft. The source is a human donor who donated a stem cell graft to a child with acute lymphoblastic leukemia. Both conserved end residues are part of each CDR3. A D gene is named only where the DNA matches it firmly. Clone size, where shown, is once, few, many, or a class for clones that have expanded.

d_call j_call clone_size v_call cdr3_aa cdr3_nt
TRBD2 TRBJ2-1 NA TRBV7-8 CASKGTSRHNEQFF TGTGCCAGCAAAGGGACTAGCCGCCACAATGAGCAGTTCTTC
NA TRBJ2-5 NA TRBV18 CASSPNAGTQETQYF TGTGCCAGCTCACCTAACGCGGGGACCCAAGAGACCCAGTACTTC
TRBD2 TRBJ2-2 NA TRBV4-1 CASSQEDREGSTGELFF TGCGCCAGCAGCCAAGAAGATCGGGAGGGCAGCACCGGGGAGCTGTTTTTT
TRBD2 TRBJ2-3 NA TRBV11-2 CASSPLARWGTDTQYF TGTGCCAGCAGTCCACTAGCGAGATGGGGGACAGATACGCAGTATTTT
TRBD2 TRBJ2-1 NA TRBV5-6 CASSLVVAGAQFF TGTGCCAGCAGCTTGGTAGTAGCGGGAGCCCAGTTCTTC
TRBD2 TRBJ2-7 NA TRBV29-1 CSATGLAAYEQYF TGCAGCGCTACGGGACTAGCTGCCTACGAGCAGTACTTC
NA TRBJ1-5 many TRBV7-9 CASSLEIDQPQHF TGTGCCAGCAGCTTAGAGATAGATCAGCCCCAGCATTTT
TRBD2 TRBJ2-7 few TRBV4-1 CASSPTGTSGRSEQYF TGCGCCAGCAGCCCTACCGGGACTAGCGGGAGAAGCGAGCAGTACTTC
TRBD2 TRBJ2-1 NA TRBV20-1 CSAVRGGRAEVVGPYNEQFF TGCAGTGCCGTGAGGGGCGGGAGGGCGGAGGTCGTGGGGCCCTACAATGAGCAGTTCTTC
NA TRBJ2-7 NA TRBV9 CASSVGTTSSYEQYF TGTGCCAGCAGCGTAGGGACTACTTCCTCCTACGAGCAGTACTTC
NA TRBJ1-1 many TRBV29-1 CSVIARRMNTEAFF TGCAGCGTTATAGCAAGGCGGATGAACACTGAAGCTTTCTTT
NA TRBJ2-3 NA TRBV2 CASLGRGPSTDTQYF TGTGCCAGCTTGGGGCGGGGTCCTAGCACAGATACGCAGTATTTT
NA TRBJ1-2 few TRBV12-3/TRBV12-4 CASSLARSYGYTF TGTGCCAGCAGTTTAGCCCGGAGCTATGGCTACACCTTC
NA TRBJ2-7 few TRBV27 CASGKDPYEQYF TGTGCCAGCGGGAAGGACCCCTACGAGCAGTACTTC
NA TRBJ1-5 NA TRBV24-1 CATSRTANQPQHF TGTGCCACCAGTCGTACGGCGAATCAGCCCCAGCATTTT
NA TRBJ2-7 few TRBV7-9 CASSLEFFWEEQYF TGTGCCAGCAGCTTAGAATTCTTTTGGGAAGAGCAGTACTTC
NA TRBJ2-3 NA TRBV4-2 CASSPTAGKSSEYTQYF TGTGCCAGCAGCCCCACCGCAGGAAAATCCTCGGAGTATACGCAGTATTTT
TRBD2 TRBJ2-7 few TRBV7-2 CASSKTSGSSYEQYF TGTGCCAGCAGTAAGACTAGCGGGAGCTCCTACGAGCAGTACTTC
NA TRBJ2-5 NA TRBV5-1 CASSSLTGVETQYF TGCGCCAGCAGCTCACTGACGGGTGTAGAGACCCAGTACTTC
NA TRBJ2-1 few TRBV3-1 CASSQEDIPYNEQFF TGTGCCAGCAGCCAAGAGGACATCCCCTACAATGAGCAGTTCTTC
NA TRBJ1-1 NA TRBV5-5 CASSPQTGITEAFF TGTGCCAGCAGCCCACAGACAGGAATCACTGAAGCTTTCTTT
NA TRBJ2-1 many TRBV10-3 CAISESRVISYNEQFF TGTGCCATCAGTGAGTCGAGAGTGATCTCCTACAATGAGCAGTTCTTC
NA TRBJ1-1 NA TRBV5-1 CASSLAPQGENTEAFF TGCGCCAGCAGCTTGGCCCCACAGGGAGAGAACACTGAAGCTTTCTTT
TRBD1 TRBJ2-7 NA TRBV6-5 CASSTTGVEQYF TGTGCCAGCAGCACCACAGGGGTCGAGCAGTACTTC
NA TRBJ1-6 NA TRBV27 CASSFGQSSYNSPLHF TGTGCCAGCAGTTTCGGTCAGAGCTCCTATAATTCACCCCTCCACTTT
NA TRBJ2-3 NA TRBV7-9 CASSLFGSGSTDTQYF TGTGCCAGCAGCTTATTCGGGAGCGGGAGCACAGATACGCAGTATTTT
NA TRBJ2-2 few TRBV20-1 CSARDGRGQVTGELFF TGCAGTGCTAGAGATGGGAGGGGGCAGGTCACCGGGGAGCTGTTTTTT
NA TRBJ1-5 NA TRBV12-3/TRBV12-4 CASRQAPHQPQHF TGTGCCAGCAGACAGGCTCCCCATCAGCCCCAGCATTTT
NA TRBJ2-1 few TRBV15 CATSTGRRGYNEQFF TGTGCCACCAGCACTGGGCGGAGGGGATACAATGAGCAGTTCTTC
NA TRBJ1-2 few TRBV4-1 CASSFVSAGGVNYGYTF TGCGCCAGCTCTTTCGTCTCGGCAGGAGGGGTTAACTATGGCTACACCTTC
NA TRBJ2-3 NA TRBV20-1 CSARDPWRTDTQYF TGCAGTGCTAGAGACCCTTGGCGAACAGATACGCAGTATTTT
TRBD1 TRBJ1-4 NA TRBV5-1 CASSSGQIHPNEKLFF TGCGCCAGCAGCTCGGGACAGATCCACCCTAATGAAAAACTGTTTTTT
TRBD2 TRBJ2-7 NA TRBV27 CASSWGGRGYEQYF TGTGCCAGCAGTTGGGGCGGGAGGGGCTACGAGCAGTACTTC
NA TRBJ2-7 NA TRBV15 CATSRDQVRRHEQYF TGTGCCACCAGCAGAGATCAGGTGAGGCGTCACGAGCAGTACTTC
NA TRBJ2-3 few TRBV11-2 CASSQWRGASTDTQYF TGTGCCAGCAGCCAATGGCGCGGGGCCAGCACAGATACGCAGTATTTT
TRBD2 TRBJ2-7 few TRBV5-1 CASSLLGGVSGRAYEQYF TGCGCCAGCAGCTTGCTGGGGGGCGTGAGCGGGAGGGCCTACGAGCAGTACTTC
TRBD2 TRBJ2-7 many TRBV12-3/TRBV12-4 CASSLRGGSSLEQYF TGTGCCAGCAGTTTAAGAGGCGGGAGCAGCCTCGAGCAGTACTTC
TRBD1 TRBJ2-7 many TRBV12-3/TRBV12-4 CASSLRTGGSYEQYF TGTGCCAGCAGTTTAAGGACAGGGGGCTCTTACGAGCAGTACTTC
NA TRBJ2-5 few TRBV12-3/TRBV12-4 CASSHPATRNIQTQYF TGTGCCAGCAGTCACCCAGCGACTAGGAATATACAGACCCAGTACTTC
NA TRBJ2-3 few TRBV24-1 CATSDRGDTQYF TGTGCCACCAGTGACCGAGGGGATACGCAGTATTTT
NA TRBJ2-2 few TRBV24-1 CATSDLIRGELFF TGTGCCACCAGTGATTTGATCAGGGGGGAGCTGTTTTTT